These 6 T cell receptor beta chains share one sample of origin, sequenced in a study of T-cell memory formation after mild COVID-19. TCRdb re-called the 5' RACE reads with MiXCR, one entry per CDR3 protein. The data hold just under 50,000 distinct CDR3 sequences, with roughly 12% observed a single time. Source material: PBMCs or a T cell subset sorted from them (not recorded which). The origin of the receptors is a man between 18 and 29 years old who had mild COVID-19 (a few samples of this study predate the infection). Cell type and time point are not known.

This sequence joins TRBV11-2 and TRBJ1-1; 7 nucleotides align to TRBD1. With 5 bases clipped from V and 3 bases from J, the junction kept 6 bases outside the gene matches. Germline CDR1 reads SGHAT; CDR2 reads FQNNGV. The CDR3 runs 14 residues. The CDR3 DNA reads TGTGCCAGCAGCGCCCGGGACAGCCACACTGAAGCTTTCTTT. Translating it yields CASSARDSHTEAFF.

The chain employs TRBV6-1 and TRBJ2-5; the match to TRBD2 covers 8 bases. The CDR3 sequence is 15 residues long. Germline V gene lookup returns CDR1 MNHNS and CDR2 SASEGT. Unmatched junction bases numbered 6, after V lost 6 bases and J lost 0 bases. In DNA form, the CDR3 reads TGTGCCAGCAGGACTAGCGCCTTGTACCAAGAGACCCAGTACTTC. Translated, it gives CASRTSALYQETQYF.

The V call is TRBV6-6, the J call TRBJ1-6; D call uncertain. From germline, CDR1 is MNHNY and CDR2 SVGAGI (reference sequence). Trimming left V 3 bases short and J 0 bases short, with 15 bases between. The CDR3 runs to 18 residues. CDR3 protein: CASSYQEWESSYNSPLHF. In DNA form, the CDR3 reads TGTGCCAGCAGTTATCAGGAATGGGAGAGCTCCTATAATTCACCCCTCCACTTT.

This sequence joins TRBV7-9 and TRBJ2-2; D is unclear. This CDR3 comprises 15 residues. Germline values: CDR1 SEHNR, CDR2 FQNEAQ (reference sequence). The germline V and J ends were trimmed by 1 base and 3 bases, with 9 bases remaining between them. The CDR3 is CASSLVRADTGELFF. The CDR3 DNA is TGTGCCAGCAGCTTAGTCCGCGCGGACACCGGGGAGCTGTTTTTT. The whole variable domain, filled in from reference TRBV7-9 and TRBJ2-2, reads DTGVSQNPRHKITKRGQNVTFRCDPISEHNRLYWYRQTLGQGPEFLTYFQNEAQLEKSRLLSDRFSAERPKGSFSTLEIQRTEQGDSAMYLCASSLVRADTGELFFGEGSRLTVL.

Concerning this clonotype itself: One junction end disagrees with the germline gene, perhaps due to a read error. V is TRBV3-1 and J is TRBJ2-5; tentatively, D is TRBD2 (6 bases). The CDR3 has 13 residues. Germline values: CDR1 LGHDT, CDR2 YNNKEL (reference sequence). CDR3 amino acids: CACSQEGFGTQLF. CDR3 nucleotides: TGTGCCTGCAGCCAGGAGGGGTTTGGGACCCAGCTCTTC.

This chain links TRBV28 with TRBJ1-5; TRBD1 is a possible D gene (5 bases). Germline V gene lookup returns CDR1 MDHEN and CDR2 SYDVKM. The V gene lost 2 bases and the J gene lost 4 bases, with 15 bases spanning the gap. The CDR3 length is 16 residues. CDR3 residues: CASSLGQGSANQPQHF. The CDR3 bases are TGTGCCAGCAGTTTAGGGCAGGGATCTGCGAATCAGCCCCAGCATTTT.